Here is one T cell receptor (beta chain) with its context. This clonotype was found many times. Its antigen is unknown. No base quality values were provided; no much bigger clone lies one nucleotide off. The CDR3 goes from the cysteine to the phenylalanine over 14 residues. Only CDR3 DNA is held: 42 bases, read in frame from base 1. Via the germline V gene (reference sequence), CDR1 is SGHAT and CDR2 FQDESV. For this chain, trimming is 4 bases at the V end and 4 bases at the J end, and the number of junction bases without a gene match is 2. Sequencing relied on an Illumina HiSeq 2000. TCR beta chain libraries were generated through multiplex PCR amplification. High-throughput sequencing was used to analyze the amplified TCR beta chain products. Using fastp at Q25 and MiXCR, TCRdb reprocessed the public reads and kept productive beta chains. Every distinct CDR3 protein forms one entry, paired with its most common genes and DNA. The table for this sample lists 47,000 or so distinct CDR3 sequences; 23% of them were counted only once. Clones ranked in the top ten supply 8% of the sample.

This record comes from a study of breast tumors, draining lymph nodes, adjacent tissues (dated by TCRdb to the mid-2010s). The study in broad terms: Breast cancer patients provided tumor, adjacent nontumor tissue and axillary lymph nodes, and the study compared the TCR beta repertoires across these three sources. The study aimed to assess the relationships and possible T-cell exchange between tumor, surrounding tissue and draining lymph node repertoires in human breast cancer. The study at large found these results: Tumor T-cell repertoires showed less diversity than lymph node repertoires and more diversity than nontumor tissue repertoires, and tumor T-cell repertoires showed preferential V and J gene usage. Tumor and nontumor tissue repertoires were found to be significantly more similar in luminal-like than in basal-like breast cancer. The study presented the conclusion that tumor T cells originate in lymph nodes as consistent with a hypothesis, not as something directly demonstrated. The data were judged consistent with most tumor T cells deriving from the lymph node and then expanding within tumor tissue.

The specimen sequenced was breast tumor tissue. The rearrangement combines TRBV11-1 with TRBJ2-7; 12 nucleotides in the junction match TRBD1. This receptor was taken from a female donor with breast cancer. Some clones in this sample may be carry-over from other donors' samples. The nucleotide sequence is given as TGTGCCAGCAGCTCGGGACAGGGGGCGTACGAGCAGTACTTC. Translation gives CASSSGQGAYEQYF.